The 8 T cell receptor beta chains listed next were all sequenced from one sample in a study of blood T cell repertoires in COVID-19. Clones were read by immunoSEQ multiplex PCR, and TCRdb kept only the in-frame ones, dropping some. The sample has 53,000 or so clones; approximately 90% are singletons. Sequenced: peripheral blood. These receptors were obtained from a man aged 35 to 55 with acute or convalescent COVID-19.

V and J are TRBV27 and TRBJ2-1; 7 bases are shared with TRBD2. The CDR3 length is 15 residues. After removal of 5 bases from V and 6 bases from J, the junction contained 10 bases not matched to a gene. Germline V lookup: CDR1 MNHEY, CDR2 SMNVEV (reference sequence). This chain's CDR3 is CASSPGLLRVNEQFF. The CDR3 DNA is TGTGCCAGCAGTCCGGGACTACTCCGGGTCAATGAGCAGTTCTTC.

This chain uses TRBV5-5 with TRBJ2-7; 14 bases are shared with TRBD2. CDR3 length: 18 residues. In germline, CDR1 is SGHKS, CDR2 YYEKEE (reference sequence). V lost 1 base and J lost 4; bases outside the gene matches: 10. CDR3 residues: CASSLRPGTSGSPYEQYF. Here the CDR3 DNA reads TGTGCCAGCAGCTTGCGACCCGGGACTAGCGGGAGCCCATACGAGCAGTACTTC.

The chain carries TRBV7-9 and TRBJ1-1, with D unclear. The V end was cut by 3 bases, the J end by 4 bases, with 9 bases between. CDR3 length: 13 residues. Germline V gene data show CDR1 as SEHNR and CDR2 as FQNEAQ (reference sequence). The CDR3 sequence: CASSFEGGTEAFF. The CDR3 region has the DNA TGTGCCAGCAGCTTCGAGGGCGGCACTGAAGCTTTCTTT.

This chain uses TRBV2 with TRBJ1-2; a possible D gene is TRBD1 (6 bases). The CDR3 sequence is 13 residues long. The germline V and J ends were trimmed by 6 bases and 6 bases, with 14 bases remaining between them. CDR1 and CDR2 (germline): SNHLY, FYNNEI. The CDR3 region has the DNA TGTGCCAGCAGATTTCAAACAGGGAATGGCTACACCTTC. Translating it yields CASRFQTGNGYTF.

The J gene is TRBJ2-1, the V gene TRBV24-1; D perhaps matches TRBD2 (6 bases). The CDR3 has 14 amino acids. Germline CDR1 reads KGHDR; CDR2 reads SFDVKD. Trimming left V 4 bases short and J 7 bases short, with 13 bases between. The CDR3 DNA reads TGTGCCACCAGTGACCGGAGGGCGGGGAATGAGCAGTTCTTC. This translates into CATSDRRAGNEQFF.

The chain links TRBV6-2 or TRBV6-3 to TRBJ2-2; 15 bases are shared with TRBD2. From germline, CDR1 is MNHEY and CDR2 SVGEGT. V lost 5 bases to trimming and J lost 8 bases; unmatched junction nucleotides: 9. This CDR3 spans 17 amino acids. CDR3 loop: CASSKRGLAGGSGELFF. The CDR3 coding sequence is TGTGCCAGCAGTAAGCGCGGACTAGCGGGAGGGAGTGGGGAGCTGTTTTTT.

V and J are TRBV29-1 and TRBJ1-5; possible D gene TRBD1, 5 bases. This CDR3 has 13 residues. Germline-derived CDR1 and CDR2 are SQVTM and ANQGSEA. The V end lost 7 bases, the J end lost 3 bases, and 13 bases lay between the germline ends. In DNA, the CDR3 is TGCAGCGCGGGATCAGGGATCAATCAGCCCCAGCATTTT. It codes for CSAGSGINQPQHF.

The chain carries TRBV5-1 and TRBJ2-1; 13 bases match TRBD2. Germline lookup yields CDR1 SGHRS and CDR2 YFSETQ. The CDR3 spans 16 residues. V gave up 4 bases and J gave up 10 bases; unmatched junction bases: 11. The CDR3 bases are TGCGCCAGCAGCCCTCGACTAGCGGGAGGACCCAGGGAGCAGTTCTTC. Protein: CASSPRLAGGPREQFF.